This TCR beta chain came from a study of shared clonotypes between healthy human individuals. Findings and caveats of the study: Larger estimated richness was generally seen in naive subsets than in memory subsets.

Note on this clone: Its antigen is unidentified.

The table came from immunoSEQ multiplex PCR; TCRdb's copy has only in-frame clones and leaves some out. This sample has roughly 1,100,000 clones, with approximately 68% found just once. Germline values: CDR1 SQVTM, CDR2 ANQGSEA. V gave up 1 base and J gave up 1 base, with 10 bases separating them. The CDR3 is 14 residues long. The clonotype originates from a man aged 18 to 30 in good health. The gene calls are TRBV29-1 and TRBJ1-1; D not resolved. The source material was memory CD4+ T cells sorted from blood. This sample's subset: CD45RA-negative fraction. CDR3: CSVEAQKKNTEAFF. The CDR3 bases are TGCAGCGTTGAAGCCCAGAAGAAGAACACTGAAGCTTTCTTT. The variable domain in full, completed from reference TRBV29-1 and TRBJ1-1, reads SAVISQKPSRDICQRGTSLTIQCQVDSQVTMMFWYRQQPGQSLTLIATANQGSEATYESGFVIDKFPISRPNLTFSTLTVSNMSPEDSSIYLCSVEAQKKNTEAFFGQGTRLTVV.